The rows below give T cell receptor beta chains drawn from one sample of a study of breast tumors, draining lymph nodes, adjacent tissues. TCRdb independently ran MiXCR on the multiplex PCR reads; one entry per CDR3 protein. The sample gives approximately 45,000 distinct CDR3 sequences, roughly 23% of which show up once; roughly 8% is in the top ten. Input material: breast tumor tissue. These receptors were taken from a female donor with breast cancer. Some clones in this sample may be carry-over from other donors' samples. Each CDR3 is given with its conserved first and last residue. A D gene is named only where the DNA matches it firmly. The size entry is marked missing in some rows and otherwise reads once, few, many or a size class.

D gene	J gene	clone size	V gene	CDR3 DNA	CDR3 protein
TRBD2	TRBJ2-7	medium-sized	TRBV6-1	TGTGCCAGCAGTGAAGGGACTAGCGGATTCTACGAGCAGTACTTC	CASSEGTSGFYEQYF
TRBD2	TRBJ2-7	many	TRBV20-1	TGCAGTGCTACAAAATCTAGCGGGAGGTTGGGCGAGCAGTACTTC	CSATKSSGRLGEQYF
.	TRBJ2-1	.	TRBV25-1	TGTGCCAGCAGTGAGGGACGGGTTGAGCAGTTCTTC	CASSEGRVEQFF
TRBD1	TRBJ2-3	.	TRBV11-2	TGTGCCAGCAGCCCCATAGGGACAGGGGTTGCAGATACGCAGTATTTT	CASSPIGTGVADTQYF
.	TRBJ2-7	many	TRBV15	TGTGCCACCAGCGGAAGTGCGGGACCCGAGCAGTACTTC	CATSGSAGPEQYF
.	TRBJ2-2	.	TRBV7-2	TGTGCCAGCAGAGTGTCAACGGTCCCCTGGGAGCTGTTCTTT	CASRVSTVPWELFF
.	TRBJ1-2	many	TRBV4-1	TGCGCCAGCAGCCAAGAATACACGAGTAACTATGGCTACACCTTC	CASSQEYTSNYGYTF
.	TRBJ1-5	many	TRBV5-8	TGTGCCAGCAGCCGGGTTTATCAGCCCCAGCATTTT	CASSRVYQPQHF
TRBD1	TRBJ1-4	many	TRBV7-9	TGTGCCAGCAGCTTAACGGGACAGAATTATGAAAAACTGTTTTTT	CASSLTGQNYEKLFF
.	TRBJ2-2	.	TRBV2	TGTGCCAGCAAGGTCGCGCAGCGCCGCACCGGGGAGCTGTTTTTT	CASKVAQRRTGELFF
.	TRBJ1-1	.	TRBV5-1	TGCGCCAGCAGCGTGAACACGGAAAACACTGAAGCTTTCTTT	CASSVNTENTEAFF
.	TRBJ1-6	many	TRBV27	TGTGCCAGCAGTTTCAGTTCGCTGGGGAATTCACCCCTCCACTTT	CASSFSSLGNSPLHF
.	TRBJ2-3	.	TRBV4-2	TGTGCCAGCAGCCATTTATCCGGTAGCACAGATACGCAGTATTTT	CASSHLSGSTDTQYF
.	TRBJ2-5	.	TRBV9	TGTGCCAGCAGCATAAATGGGTTTAGCCAAGAGACCCAGTACTTC	CASSINGFSQETQYF
.	TRBJ1-3	many	TRBV5-4	TGTGCCAGCGGGTACTGGGACGGGTTCTCTGGAAACACCATATATTTT	CASGYWDGFSGNTIYF
TRBD2	TRBJ2-7	many	TRBV27	TGTGCCTCTCGACTAGCGGGAGTCTACGAGCAGTACTTC	CASRLAGVYEQYF
.	TRBJ1-5	many	TRBV7-8	TGTGCCAGCAGCTTAGTAGCGACGTCTGGAAATCAGCCCCAGCATTTT	CASSLVATSGNQPQHF
TRBD1	TRBJ1-1	.	TRBV5-1	TGCGCCAGCAGCAGTACCGGGACAGGCGTAAATGAAGCTTTCTTT	CASSSTGTGVNEAFF